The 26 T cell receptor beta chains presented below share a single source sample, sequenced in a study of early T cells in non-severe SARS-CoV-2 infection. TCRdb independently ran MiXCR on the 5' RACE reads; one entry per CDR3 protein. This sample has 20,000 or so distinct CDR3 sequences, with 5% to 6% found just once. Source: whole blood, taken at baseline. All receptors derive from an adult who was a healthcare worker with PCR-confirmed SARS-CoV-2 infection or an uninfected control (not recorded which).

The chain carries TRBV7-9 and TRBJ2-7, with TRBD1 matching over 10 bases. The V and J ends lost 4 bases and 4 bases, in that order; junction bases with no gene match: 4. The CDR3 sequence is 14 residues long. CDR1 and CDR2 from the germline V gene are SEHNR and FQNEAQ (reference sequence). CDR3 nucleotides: TGTGCCAGCAGCTCCCCGGGACAGGGGTACGAGCAGTACTTC. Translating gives CASSSPGQGYEQYF.

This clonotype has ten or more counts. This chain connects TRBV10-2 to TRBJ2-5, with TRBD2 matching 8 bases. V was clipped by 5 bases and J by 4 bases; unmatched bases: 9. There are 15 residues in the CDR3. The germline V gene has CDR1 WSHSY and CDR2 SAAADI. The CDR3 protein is CASSPRSREGETQYF. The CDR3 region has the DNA TGCGCCAGCAGTCCCAGATCACGGGAGGGAGAGACCCAGTACTTC.

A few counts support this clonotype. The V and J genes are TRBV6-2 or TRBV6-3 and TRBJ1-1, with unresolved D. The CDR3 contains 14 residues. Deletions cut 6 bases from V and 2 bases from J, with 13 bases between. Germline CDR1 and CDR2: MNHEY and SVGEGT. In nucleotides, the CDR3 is TGTGCCAGCAGGAACGATGCCAGAAACACTGAAGCTTTCTTT. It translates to CASRNDARNTEAFF.

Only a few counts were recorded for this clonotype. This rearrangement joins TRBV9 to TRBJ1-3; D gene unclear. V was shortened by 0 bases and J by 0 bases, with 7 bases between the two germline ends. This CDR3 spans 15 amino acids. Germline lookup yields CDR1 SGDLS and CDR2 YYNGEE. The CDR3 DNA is TGTGCCAGCAGCGTAGCACCGTTCTCTGGAAACACCATATATTTT. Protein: CASSVAPFSGNTIYF.

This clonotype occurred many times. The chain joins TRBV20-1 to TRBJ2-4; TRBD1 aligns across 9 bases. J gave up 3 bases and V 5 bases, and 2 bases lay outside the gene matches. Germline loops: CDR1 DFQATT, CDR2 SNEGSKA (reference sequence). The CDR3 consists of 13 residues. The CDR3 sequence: CSAQTGGKNIQYF. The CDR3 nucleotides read TGCAGTGCTCAGACAGGGGGCAAAAACATTCAGTACTTC.

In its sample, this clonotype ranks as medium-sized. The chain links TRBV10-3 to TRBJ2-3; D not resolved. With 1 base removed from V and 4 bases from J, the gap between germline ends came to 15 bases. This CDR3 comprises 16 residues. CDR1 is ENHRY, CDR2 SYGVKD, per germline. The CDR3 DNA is TGTGCCATCAGTGAGTATACAGCTCAGGCAGCAGATACGCAGTATTTT. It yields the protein CAISEYTAQAADTQYF.

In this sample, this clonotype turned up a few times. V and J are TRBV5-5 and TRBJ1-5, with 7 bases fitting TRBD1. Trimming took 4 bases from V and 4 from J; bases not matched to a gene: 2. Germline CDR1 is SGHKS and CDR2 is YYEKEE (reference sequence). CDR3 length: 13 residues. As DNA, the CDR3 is TGTGCCAGCAGCACAGGGGTAAATCAGCCCCAGCATTTT. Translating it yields CASSTGVNQPQHF.

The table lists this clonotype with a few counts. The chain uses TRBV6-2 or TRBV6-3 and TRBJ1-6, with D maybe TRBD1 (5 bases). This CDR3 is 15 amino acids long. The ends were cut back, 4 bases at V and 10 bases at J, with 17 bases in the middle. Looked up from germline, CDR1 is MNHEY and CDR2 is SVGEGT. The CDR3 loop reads CASSLTFTGGSPLHF. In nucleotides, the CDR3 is TGTGCCAGCAGTTTGACATTTACCGGGGGATCACCCCTCCACTTT.

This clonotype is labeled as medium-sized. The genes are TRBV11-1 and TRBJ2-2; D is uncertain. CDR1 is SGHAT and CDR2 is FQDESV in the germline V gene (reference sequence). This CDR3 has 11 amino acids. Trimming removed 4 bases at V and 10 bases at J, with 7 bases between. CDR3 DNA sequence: TGTGCCAGCAGCTCAGCCGAGGAGCTGTTTTTT. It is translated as CASSSAEELFF.

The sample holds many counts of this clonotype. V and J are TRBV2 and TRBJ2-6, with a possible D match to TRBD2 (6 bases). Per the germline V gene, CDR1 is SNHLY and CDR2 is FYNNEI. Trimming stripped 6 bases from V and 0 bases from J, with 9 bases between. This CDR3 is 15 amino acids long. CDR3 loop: CASSPGGSGANVLTF. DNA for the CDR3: TGTGCCAGCAGCCCCGGGGGCTCTGGGGCCAACGTCCTGACTTTC.

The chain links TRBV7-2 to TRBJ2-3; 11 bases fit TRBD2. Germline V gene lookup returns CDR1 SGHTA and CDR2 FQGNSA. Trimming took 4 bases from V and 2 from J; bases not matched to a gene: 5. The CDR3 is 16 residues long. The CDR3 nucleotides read TGTGCCAGCAGCTGGGCTAGCGGGGGGCCCACAGATACGCAGTATTTT. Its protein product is CASSWASGGPTDTQYF.

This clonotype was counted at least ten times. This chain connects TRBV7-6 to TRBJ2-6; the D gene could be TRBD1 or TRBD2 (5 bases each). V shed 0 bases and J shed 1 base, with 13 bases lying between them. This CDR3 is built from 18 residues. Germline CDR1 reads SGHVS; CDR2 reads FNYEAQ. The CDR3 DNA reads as TGTGCCAGCAGCTTAGCGCCTCGGGGCGAGTCTGGGGCCAACGTCCTGACTTTC. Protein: CASSLAPRGESGANVLTF.

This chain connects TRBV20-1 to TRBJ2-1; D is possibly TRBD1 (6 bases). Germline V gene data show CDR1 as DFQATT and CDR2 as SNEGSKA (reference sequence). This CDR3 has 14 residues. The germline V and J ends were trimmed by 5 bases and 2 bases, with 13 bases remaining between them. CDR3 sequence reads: CSAGSGAPYNEQFF. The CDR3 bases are TGCAGTGCTGGATCAGGGGCGCCCTACAATGAGCAGTTCTTC.

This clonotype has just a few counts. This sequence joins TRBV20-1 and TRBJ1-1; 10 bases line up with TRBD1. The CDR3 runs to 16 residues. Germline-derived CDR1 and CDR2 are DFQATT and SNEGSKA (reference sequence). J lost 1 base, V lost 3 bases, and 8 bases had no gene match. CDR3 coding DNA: TGCAGTGCTAGGGCCGACAGGGGGCGGCGGAACACTGAAGCTTTCTTT. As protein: CSARADRGRRNTEAFF.

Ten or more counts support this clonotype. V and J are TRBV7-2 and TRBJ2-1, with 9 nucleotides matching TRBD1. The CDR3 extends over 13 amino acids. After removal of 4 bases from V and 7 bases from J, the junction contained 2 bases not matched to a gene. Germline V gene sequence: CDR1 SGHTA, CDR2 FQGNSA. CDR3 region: CASSWGQGNEQFF. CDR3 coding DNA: TGTGCCAGCAGCTGGGGACAGGGTAATGAGCAGTTCTTC.

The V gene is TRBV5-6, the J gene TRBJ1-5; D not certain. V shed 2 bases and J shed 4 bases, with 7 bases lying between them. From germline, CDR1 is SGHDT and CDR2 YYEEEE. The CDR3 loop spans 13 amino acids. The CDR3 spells CASSFSPNQPQHF. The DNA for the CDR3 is TGTGCCAGCAGCTTTTCCCCTAATCAGCCCCAGCATTTT.

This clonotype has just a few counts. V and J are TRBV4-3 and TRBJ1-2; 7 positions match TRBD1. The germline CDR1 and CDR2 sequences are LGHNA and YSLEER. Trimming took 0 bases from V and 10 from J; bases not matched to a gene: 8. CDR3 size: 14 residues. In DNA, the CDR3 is TGCGCCAGCAGCCAAGATATGACAGGGTCTTTCTACACCTTC. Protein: CASSQDMTGSFYTF.

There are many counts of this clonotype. The CDR3, as DNA: TGTGCCACCAGTGATTTGGGGACAATGCATTTT. Residues: CATSDLGTMHF. The V gene is TRBV24-1, the J gene TRBJ1-5, with D maybe TRBD1 (6 bases). V lost 0 bases, J lost 15 bases, and 8 bases lay in between. CDR3 length: 11 amino acids. The germline V gene has CDR1 KGHDR and CDR2 SFDVKD.

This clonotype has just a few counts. The CDR3 region is CASQDRGQKHGYTF. CDR3 bases: TGTGCCAGCCAGGACAGGGGTCAAAAGCATGGCTACACCTTC. The chain joins TRBV6-5 to TRBJ1-2; 9 bases align to TRBD1. Looked up from germline, CDR1 is MNHEY and CDR2 is SVGAGI. The ends lost 8 bases at V and 6 bases at J; junction bases unmatched: 10. This CDR3 is 14 amino acids long.

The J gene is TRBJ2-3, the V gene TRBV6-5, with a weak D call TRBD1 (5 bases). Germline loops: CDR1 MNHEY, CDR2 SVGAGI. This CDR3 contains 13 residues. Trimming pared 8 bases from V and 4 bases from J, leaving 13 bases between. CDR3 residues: CASEKKGADTQYF. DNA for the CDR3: TGTGCCAGCGAAAAAAAAGGGGCAGATACGCAGTATTTT.

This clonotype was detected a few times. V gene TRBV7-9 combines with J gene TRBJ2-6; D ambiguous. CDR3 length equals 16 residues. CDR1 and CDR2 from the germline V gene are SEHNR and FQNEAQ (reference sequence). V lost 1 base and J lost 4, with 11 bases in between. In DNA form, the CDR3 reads TGTGCCAGCAGCTTAGTTCTGTCGTTGGGGGCCAACGTCCTGACTTTC. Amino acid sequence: CASSLVLSLGANVLTF.

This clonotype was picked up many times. CDR3 residues: CASSQVGLAVTDTQYF. The CDR3 DNA reads as TGCGCCAGCAGCCAAGTAGGACTAGCGGTCACAGATACGCAGTATTTT. The chain uses TRBV4-1 and TRBJ2-3, with 10 bases fitting TRBD2. Unmatched junction bases numbered 3, after V lost 1 base and J lost 2 bases. The CDR3 length is 16 residues. The germline V gene encodes CDR1 MGHRA and CDR2 YSYEKL.

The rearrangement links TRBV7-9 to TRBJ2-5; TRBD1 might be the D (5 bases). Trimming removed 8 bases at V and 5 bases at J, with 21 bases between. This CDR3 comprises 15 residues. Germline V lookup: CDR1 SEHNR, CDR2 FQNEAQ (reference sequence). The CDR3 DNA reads TGTGCCAGCTCACTCCTGAGGATGGGGCGGGAGACCCAGTACTTC. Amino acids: CASSLLRMGRETQYF.

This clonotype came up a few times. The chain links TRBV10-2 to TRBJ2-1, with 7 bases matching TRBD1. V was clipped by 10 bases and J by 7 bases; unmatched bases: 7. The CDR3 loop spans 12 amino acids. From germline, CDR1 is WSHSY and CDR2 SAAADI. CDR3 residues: CATGTADNEQFF. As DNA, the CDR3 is TGCGCCACCGGGACAGCGGATAATGAGCAGTTCTTC.

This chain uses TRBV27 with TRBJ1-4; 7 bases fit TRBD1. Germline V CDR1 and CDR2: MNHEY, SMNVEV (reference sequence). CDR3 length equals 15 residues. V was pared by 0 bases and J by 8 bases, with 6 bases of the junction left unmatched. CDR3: CASSLSPQGVEKLFF. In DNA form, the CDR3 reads TGTGCCAGCAGTTTATCCCCCCAGGGGGTGGAAAAACTGTTTTTT.

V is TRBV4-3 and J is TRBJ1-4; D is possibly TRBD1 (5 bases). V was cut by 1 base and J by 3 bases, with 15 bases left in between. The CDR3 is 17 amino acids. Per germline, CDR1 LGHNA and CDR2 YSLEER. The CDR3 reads CASSQASSGTANEKLFF. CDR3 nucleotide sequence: TGCGCCAGCAGCCAAGCCTCCTCAGGGACGGCTAATGAAAAACTGTTTTTT.